The entry below describes one TCR beta chain. What it recognizes is unknown. The data belong to a study of graft-versus-host responses after intestinal transplantation. The CDR3 runs 15 residues. Germline assignment: CDR1 LNHDA and CDR2 SQIVND (reference sequence). V shed 4 bases and J 4 bases; nucleotides not matched to a gene: 7. Repertoires were generated with immunoSEQ multiplex PCR, while TCRdb's copy carries only in-frame clones and drops some. The table records approximately 130,000 clones, approximately 90% of them present only once. The clonotype comes from a human donor who received an intestinal transplant. The chain recombines TRBV19 with TRBJ2-3; TRBD1 matches at 8 bases. The source was unstimulated CD4+ T cells sorted from spleen or lymph node cells, collected before intestinal transplant. As DNA, the CDR3 is TGTGCCAGTAGTAACCGGGACAGGATTTCAGATACGCAGTATTTT. It yields the protein CASSNRDRISDTQYF.